This entry lists 10 T cell receptor beta chains sequenced from one sample in a study of identifying expanded T cells in peripheral blood. Profiling relied on immunoSEQ multiplex PCR, and the TCRdb table lists in-frame clones only, not all of them. This sample has 100,000 or so clones, with around 88% found just once. The sequenced sample consisted of blood. Receptors were obtained from a person aged 18 to 70 in good health.

The rearrangement links TRBV2 to TRBJ2-5; D might be TRBD1 (5 bases). The length of the CDR3 is 15 residues. The V gene lost 7 bases and the J gene lost 4 bases, with 19 bases spanning the gap. Germline V gene data show CDR1 as SNHLY and CDR2 as FYNNEI. CDR3 protein: CASNLAGWSGETQYF. The DNA for the CDR3 is TGTGCCAGCAATCTTGCAGGGTGGTCAGGAGAGACCCAGTACTTC.

The chain is built from TRBV7-8 and TRBJ2-1; possible D gene TRBD1, 5 bases. V was cut by 1 base and J by 7 bases, with 5 bases left in between. The CDR3 totals 12 residues. Germline CDR1 and CDR2: SGHVS and FQNEAQ. The CDR3 DNA follows: TGTGCCAGCAGCTTAGGGACAAATGAGCAGTTCTTC. Protein product: CASSLGTNEQFF.

The chain uses TRBV7-8 and TRBJ1-5; D call uncertain. V was cut by 4 bases and J by 11 bases, with 15 bases left in between. The CDR3 runs to 13 residues. Germline V gives CDR1 SGHVS, CDR2 FQNEAQ. The CDR3 DNA follows: TGTGCCAGCAGCTACGGAAGAAGGGAGGCCCAGCATTTT. Translated, it gives CASSYGRREAQHF.

The chain uses TRBV28 and TRBJ2-1; 7 nucleotides agree with TRBD1. Germline CDR1 reads MDHEN; CDR2 reads SYDVKM. The CDR3 length is 15 residues. V shed 7 bases and J 8 bases; nucleotides not matched to a gene: 14. In nucleotides, the CDR3 is TGTGCCAGCAAACCTAGGGGGCAGATCAGACATGAGCAGTTCTTC. Residues: CASKPRGQIRHEQFF. The whole variable domain, remainder taken from reference TRBV28 and TRBJ2-1, is DVKVTQSSRYLVKRTGEKVFLECVQDMDHENMFWYRQDPGLGLRLIYFSYDVKMKEKGDIPEGYSVSREKKERFSLILESASTNQTSMYLCASKPRGQIRHEQFFGPGTRLTVL.

The chain links TRBV7-6 to TRBJ1-2; D remains ambiguous. The CDR3 spans 15 residues. Germline V gene sequence: CDR1 SGHVS, CDR2 FNYEAQ. Deletions cut 1 base from V and 5 bases from J, with 14 bases between. CDR3 region: CASSLEAASGYGYTF. The CDR3 coding sequence is TGTGCCAGCAGCTTAGAGGCCGCCTCTGGATATGGCTACACCTTC.

This chain links TRBV18 with TRBJ1-2; D uncertain. CDR1 and CDR2 from the germline V gene are KGHSH and LQKENI. The V and J ends lost 3 bases and 5 bases respectively, with 16 bases between them. The CDR3 is made up of 15 amino acids. The DNA for the CDR3 is TGTGCCAGCTCACCCCAAGCAGCCTTGGAGTATGGCTACACCTTC. Encoded protein: CASSPQAALEYGYTF.

The chain couples TRBV2 to TRBJ1-1; TRBD1 aligns across 10 bases. The V gene end was trimmed by 7 bases and the J gene end by 3 bases; junction bases not matched to a gene: 5. The germline V gene has CDR1 SNHLY and CDR2 FYNNEI. This CDR3 region has 14 residues. The CDR3: CASMGTGVDTEAFF. Written as DNA, the CDR3 is TGTGCCAGCATGGGGACAGGGGTAGACACTGAAGCTTTCTTT.

This chain uses TRBV5-4 with TRBJ2-7, with 11 nucleotides matching TRBD2. From germline, CDR1 is SGHNT and CDR2 YYREEE (reference sequence). The CDR3 spans 16 residues. V lost 0 bases to trimming and J lost 6 bases; unmatched junction nucleotides: 8. For the CDR3, the DNA is TGTGCCAGCAGCTTGGAGTCTAGCGGGGGGCCGGGCGAGCAGTACTTC. This gives the protein CASSLESSGGPGEQYF. Full variable domain (rest looked up from reference TRBV5-4 and TRBJ2-7): ETGVTQSPTHLIKTRGQQVTLRCSSQSGHNTVSWYQQALGQGPQFIFQYYREEENGRGNFPPRFSGLQFPNYSSELNVNALELDDSALYLCASSLESSGGPGEQYFGPGTRLTVT.

This clone is a singleton in its sample. The V and J genes are TRBV7-9 and TRBJ2-2; D gene unclear. CDR3 length equals 13 residues. The V gene lost 4 bases and the J gene lost 10 bases, with 13 bases spanning the gap. In germline, CDR1 is SEHNR, CDR2 FQNEAQ (reference sequence). The CDR3 nucleotides read TGTGCCAGCAGCTCACCCGCCGATGAGGAGCTGTTTTTT. Amino acid sequence: CASSSPADEELFF.

The chain has TRBV11-2 and TRBJ1-1; the D is unclear. Trimming left V 1 base short and J 0 bases short, with 9 bases between. Germline CDR1 SGHAT, CDR2 FQNNGV. The CDR3 loop spans 15 amino acids. CDR3 coding DNA: TGTGCCAGCAGCTTAGGTATAGGCTTGAACACTGAAGCTTTCTTT. Amino acid sequence: CASSLGIGLNTEAFF.